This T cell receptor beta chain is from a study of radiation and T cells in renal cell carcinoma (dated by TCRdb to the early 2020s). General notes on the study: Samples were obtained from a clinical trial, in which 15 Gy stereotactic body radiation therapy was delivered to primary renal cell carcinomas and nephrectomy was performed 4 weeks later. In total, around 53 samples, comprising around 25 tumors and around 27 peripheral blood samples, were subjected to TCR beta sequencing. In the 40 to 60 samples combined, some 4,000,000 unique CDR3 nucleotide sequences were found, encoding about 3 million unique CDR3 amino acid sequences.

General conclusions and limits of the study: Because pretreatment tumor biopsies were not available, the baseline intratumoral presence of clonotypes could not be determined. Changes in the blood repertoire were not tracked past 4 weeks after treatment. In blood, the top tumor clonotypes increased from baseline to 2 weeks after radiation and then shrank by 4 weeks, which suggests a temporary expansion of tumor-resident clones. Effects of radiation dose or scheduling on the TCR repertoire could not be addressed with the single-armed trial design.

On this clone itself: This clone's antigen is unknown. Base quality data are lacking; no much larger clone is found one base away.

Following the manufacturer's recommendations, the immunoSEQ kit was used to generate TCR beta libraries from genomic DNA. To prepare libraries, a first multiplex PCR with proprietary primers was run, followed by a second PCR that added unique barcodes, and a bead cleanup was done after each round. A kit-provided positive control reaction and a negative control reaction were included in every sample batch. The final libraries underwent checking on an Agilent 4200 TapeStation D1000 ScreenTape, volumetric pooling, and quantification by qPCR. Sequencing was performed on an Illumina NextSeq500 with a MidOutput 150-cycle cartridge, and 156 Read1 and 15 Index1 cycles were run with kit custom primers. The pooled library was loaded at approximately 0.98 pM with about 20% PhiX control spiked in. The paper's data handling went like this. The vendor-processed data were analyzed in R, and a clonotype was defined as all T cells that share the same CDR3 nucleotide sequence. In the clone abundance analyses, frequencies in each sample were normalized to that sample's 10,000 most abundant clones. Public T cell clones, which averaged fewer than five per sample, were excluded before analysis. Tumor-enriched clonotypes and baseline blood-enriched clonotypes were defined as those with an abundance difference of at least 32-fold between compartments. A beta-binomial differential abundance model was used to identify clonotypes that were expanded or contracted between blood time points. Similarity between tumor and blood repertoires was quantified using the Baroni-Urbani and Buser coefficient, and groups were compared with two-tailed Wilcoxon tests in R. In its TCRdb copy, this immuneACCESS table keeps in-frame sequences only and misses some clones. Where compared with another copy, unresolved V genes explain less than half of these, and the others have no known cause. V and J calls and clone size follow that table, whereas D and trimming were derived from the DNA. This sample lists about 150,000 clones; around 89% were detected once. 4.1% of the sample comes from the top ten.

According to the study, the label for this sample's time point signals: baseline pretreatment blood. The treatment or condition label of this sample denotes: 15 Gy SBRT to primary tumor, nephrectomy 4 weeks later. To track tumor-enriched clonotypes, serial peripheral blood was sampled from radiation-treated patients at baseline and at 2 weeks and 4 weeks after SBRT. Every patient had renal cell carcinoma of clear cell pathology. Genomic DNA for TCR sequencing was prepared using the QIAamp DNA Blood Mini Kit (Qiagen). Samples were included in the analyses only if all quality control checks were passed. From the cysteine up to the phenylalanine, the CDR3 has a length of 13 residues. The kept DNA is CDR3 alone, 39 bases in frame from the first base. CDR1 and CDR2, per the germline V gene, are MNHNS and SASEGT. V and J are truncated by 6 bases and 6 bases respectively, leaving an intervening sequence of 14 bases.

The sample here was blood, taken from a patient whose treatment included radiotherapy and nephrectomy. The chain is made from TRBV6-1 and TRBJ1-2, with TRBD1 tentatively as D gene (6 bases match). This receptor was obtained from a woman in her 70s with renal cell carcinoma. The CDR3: CASRSHRDNGYTF. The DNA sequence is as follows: TGTGCCAGCAGGTCTCACAGGGACAATGGCTACACCTTC.